This TCR beta chain was obtained from a study of blood T cell repertoires in COVID-19. Whole-study context: The United States, Italy and Spain were the sources of the acute and convalescent COVID-19 samples.

Concerning this clone: The identical CDR3 is also encoded by other nucleotide sequences in the sample.

Measured with immunoSEQ multiplex PCR; TCRdb has only the in-frame clones, and not every one. This sample has about 160,000 clones, with roughly 88% found just once. Looked up from germline, CDR1 is SGHNT and CDR2 is YYREEE (reference sequence). Trimming left V 5 bases short and J 0 bases short, with 7 bases between. The CDR3 sequence is 13 residues long. This receptor was obtained from a woman older than 75 with active or convalescent COVID-19. This chain links TRBV5-4 with TRBJ2-3, with D tentatively TRBD2 (5 bases). The sequenced material came from peripheral blood. CDR3 bases: TGTGCCAGCAGTCGGACTAGCACAGATACGCAGTATTTT. Residues: CASSRTSTDTQYF.